A selection of T cell receptor beta chains follows, all from one sample in a study of T cell responses to AZD1222 COVID-19 vaccine. Generated by immunoSEQ multiplex PCR, the TCRdb table keeps only in-frame clones and is missing some. There are some 120,000 clones in the sample; 80% to 90% occur only once, and about 7.9% lies in the top ten. The source was peripheral blood, collected on day 0 of AZD1222 vaccination. All receptors derive from an adult in good health. Each CDR3 is given with its conserved first and last residue. Fields, in order: clone size, V gene, D gene, J gene, CDR3 protein, CDR3 DNA. The D gene is left open where the match is weak. Clone size is stated in some rows and not others, as once, few, many or a class when expanded.

abundance: .
v_gene: TRBV19
d_gene: .
j_gene: TRBJ1-1
CDR3aa: CASSRITEAFF
CDR3nt: TGTGCCAGTAGTAGAATCACTGAAGCTTTCTTT

abundance: .
v_gene: TRBV10-3
d_gene: .
j_gene: TRBJ2-7
CDR3aa: CAIKGEYEQYF
CDR3nt: TGTGCCATCAAAGGGGAATACGAGCAGTACTTC

abundance: .
v_gene: TRBV10-3
d_gene: .
j_gene: TRBJ1-1
CDR3aa: CAISGGVNTEAFF
CDR3nt: TGTGCCATCAGTGGGGGGGTTAACACTGAAGCTTTCTTT

abundance: .
v_gene: TRBV29-1
d_gene: TRBD2
j_gene: TRBJ2-3
CDR3aa: CSALAGPSTDTQYF
CDR3nt: TGCAGCGCGTTAGCGGGACCTAGCACAGATACGCAGTATTTT

abundance: .
v_gene: TRBV6-2/TRBV6-3
d_gene: .
j_gene: TRBJ2-2
CDR3aa: CASSAGTRAPTGELFF
CDR3nt: TGTGCCAGCAGCGCCGGGACTCGTGCGCCTACCGGGGAGCTGTTTTTT

abundance: once
v_gene: TRBV27
d_gene: .
j_gene: TRBJ1-1
CDR3aa: CASSRVMLGGTEAFF
CDR3nt: TGTGCCAGCAGCCGGGTGATGTTAGGGGGAACTGAAGCTTTCTTT

abundance: once
v_gene: TRBV2
d_gene: .
j_gene: TRBJ1-1
CDR3aa: CASSQGRNTEAFF
CDR3nt: TGTGCCAGCAGCCAGGGGAGGAACACTGAAGCTTTCTTT

abundance: .
v_gene: TRBV5-4
d_gene: .
j_gene: TRBJ2-1
CDR3aa: CASSLAGLRSNEQFF
CDR3nt: TGTGCCAGCAGCTTAGCCGGACTCCGTTCCAATGAGCAGTTCTTC

abundance: .
v_gene: TRBV6-1
d_gene: TRBD2
j_gene: TRBJ2-7
CDR3aa: CASSEMWREGYEQYF
CDR3nt: TGTGCCAGCAGTGAAATGTGGCGGGAGGGCTACGAGCAGTACTTC

abundance: .
v_gene: TRBV6-2/TRBV6-3
d_gene: .
j_gene: TRBJ2-5
CDR3aa: CASSYSKALQPGAETQYF
CDR3nt: TGTGCCAGCAGTTACTCGAAGGCTTTACAACCGGGGGCGGAGACCCAGTACTTC

abundance: .
v_gene: TRBV7-9
d_gene: TRBD1
j_gene: TRBJ2-7
CDR3aa: CASSFGTGTYEQYF
CDR3nt: TGTGCCAGCAGCTTCGGGACAGGGACCTACGAGCAGTACTTC

abundance: .
v_gene: TRBV11-1
d_gene: .
j_gene: TRBJ1-4
CDR3aa: CASSSWETTNEKLFF
CDR3nt: TGTGCCAGCAGCTCTTGGGAGACAACTAATGAAAAACTGTTTTTT

abundance: once
v_gene: TRBV10-1
d_gene: TRBD1
j_gene: TRBJ2-7
CDR3aa: CASSGDRGTYEQYF
CDR3nt: TGCGCCAGCAGTGGAGACAGGGGCACCTACGAGCAGTACTTC

abundance: .
v_gene: TRBV28
d_gene: .
j_gene: TRBJ2-7
CDR3aa: CASSIRTEPYEQYF
CDR3nt: TGTGCCAGCAGTATAAGGACAGAGCCCTACGAGCAGTACTTC

abundance: once
v_gene: TRBV11-3
d_gene: TRBD1
j_gene: TRBJ1-5
CDR3aa: CASGPRGLGNQPQHF
CDR3nt: TGTGCCAGCGGCCCCAGGGGGCTCGGCAATCAGCCCCAGCATTTT

abundance: .
v_gene: TRBV6-5
d_gene: TRBD2
j_gene: TRBJ2-7
CDR3aa: CASSYYAGGPYEQYF
CDR3nt: TGTGCCAGCAGTTACTACGCGGGGGGTCCCTACGAGCAGTACTTC

abundance: .
v_gene: TRBV27
d_gene: TRBD1
j_gene: TRBJ1-6
CDR3aa: CASSYRGRGYNSPLHF
CDR3nt: TGTGCCAGCAGTTACAGGGGAAGGGGATATAATTCACCCCTCCACTTT

abundance: .
v_gene: TRBV11-2
d_gene: TRBD2
j_gene: TRBJ2-2
CDR3aa: CASSSSGTNTGELFF
CDR3nt: TGTGCCAGCAGCTCTAGCGGGACAAACACCGGGGAGCTGTTTTTT

abundance: .
v_gene: TRBV18
d_gene: TRBD1
j_gene: TRBJ1-5
CDR3aa: CASSASGGRGQPQHF
CDR3nt: TGTGCCAGCTCAGCCTCAGGGGGCCGGGGTCAGCCCCAGCATTTT

abundance: .
v_gene: TRBV9
d_gene: TRBD1
j_gene: TRBJ2-2
CDR3aa: CASSPDRVGPGELFF
CDR3nt: TGTGCCAGCAGCCCGGACAGGGTGGGACCCGGGGAGCTGTTTTTT

abundance: .
v_gene: TRBV6-1
d_gene: .
j_gene: TRBJ1-2
CDR3aa: CASSDRGESGYTF
CDR3nt: TGTGCCAGCAGTGACAGGGGTGAATCTGGCTACACCTTC

abundance: .
v_gene: TRBV5-6
d_gene: TRBD1
j_gene: TRBJ1-6
CDR3aa: CASSSTYRTGYSPLHF
CDR3nt: TGTGCCAGCAGCTCCACCTATAGGACAGGGTACTCACCCCTCCACTTT

abundance: .
v_gene: TRBV2
d_gene: .
j_gene: TRBJ1-5
CDR3aa: CASRGGVSNQPQHF
CDR3nt: TGTGCCAGCAGGGGGGGGGTTAGCAATCAGCCCCAGCATTTT

abundance: .
v_gene: TRBV2
d_gene: TRBD1
j_gene: TRBJ2-5
CDR3aa: CASRTGGEGKTQYF
CDR3nt: TGTGCCAGCAGGACAGGGGGCGAGGGAAAGACCCAGTACTTC

abundance: .
v_gene: TRBV24-1
d_gene: .
j_gene: TRBJ1-2
CDR3aa: CATSDFRQIDYGYTF
CDR3nt: TGTGCCACCAGTGATTTCCGACAGATCGACTATGGCTACACCTTC

abundance: .
v_gene: TRBV28
d_gene: .
j_gene: TRBJ2-2
CDR3aa: CASSSLSQSPNTGELFF
CDR3nt: TGTGCCAGCAGTTCCCTTTCCCAGTCCCCGAACACCGGGGAGCTGTTTTTT

abundance: .
v_gene: TRBV11-2
d_gene: .
j_gene: TRBJ1-3
CDR3aa: CASSWRGPGNTIYF
CDR3nt: TGTGCCAGCAGCTGGCGTGGGCCTGGAAACACCATATATTTT

abundance: .
v_gene: TRBV10-2
d_gene: .
j_gene: TRBJ1-2
CDR3aa: CASSEQAGAYGYTF
CDR3nt: TGCGCCAGCAGTGAGCAGGCAGGGGCCTATGGCTACACCTTC

abundance: .
v_gene: TRBV2
d_gene: .
j_gene: TRBJ2-7
CDR3aa: CASSGRGRGDEQYF
CDR3nt: TGTGCCAGCAGTGGGCGGGGTAGGGGGGACGAGCAGTACTTC

abundance: .
v_gene: TRBV28
d_gene: TRBD1
j_gene: TRBJ2-5
CDR3aa: CASSTGQGAPETQYF
CDR3nt: TGTGCCAGCAGTACCGGACAGGGAGCCCCAGAGACCCAGTACTTC

abundance: .
v_gene: TRBV5-1
d_gene: .
j_gene: TRBJ2-2
CDR3aa: CASSSTENTGELFF
CDR3nt: TGCGCCAGCAGTTCGACAGAAAACACCGGGGAGCTGTTTTTT

abundance: once
v_gene: TRBV20-1
d_gene: .
j_gene: TRBJ2-1
CDR3aa: CSAWSNNEQFF
CDR3nt: TGCAGTGCTTGGAGTAACAATGAGCAGTTCTTC

abundance: .
v_gene: TRBV6-1
d_gene: .
j_gene: TRBJ1-5
CDR3aa: CASSEIRDTGPQHF
CDR3nt: TGTGCCAGCAGTGAAATCCGGGACACTGGGCCCCAGCATTTT

abundance: .
v_gene: TRBV16
d_gene: .
j_gene: TRBJ2-7
CDR3aa: CASSKATYEQYF
CDR3nt: TGTGCCAGCAGCAAGGCGACCTACGAGCAGTACTTC

abundance: .
v_gene: TRBV6-5
d_gene: TRBD1
j_gene: TRBJ1-2
CDR3aa: CASSYVRTGGSYGYTF
CDR3nt: TGTGCCAGCAGTTACGTCCGGACAGGGGGGAGCTATGGCTACACCTTC

abundance: once
v_gene: TRBV7-9
d_gene: TRBD1
j_gene: TRBJ2-7
CDR3aa: CASSPGGNIGYEQYF
CDR3nt: TGTGCCAGCAGCCCAGGGGGAAATATTGGCTACGAGCAGTACTTC